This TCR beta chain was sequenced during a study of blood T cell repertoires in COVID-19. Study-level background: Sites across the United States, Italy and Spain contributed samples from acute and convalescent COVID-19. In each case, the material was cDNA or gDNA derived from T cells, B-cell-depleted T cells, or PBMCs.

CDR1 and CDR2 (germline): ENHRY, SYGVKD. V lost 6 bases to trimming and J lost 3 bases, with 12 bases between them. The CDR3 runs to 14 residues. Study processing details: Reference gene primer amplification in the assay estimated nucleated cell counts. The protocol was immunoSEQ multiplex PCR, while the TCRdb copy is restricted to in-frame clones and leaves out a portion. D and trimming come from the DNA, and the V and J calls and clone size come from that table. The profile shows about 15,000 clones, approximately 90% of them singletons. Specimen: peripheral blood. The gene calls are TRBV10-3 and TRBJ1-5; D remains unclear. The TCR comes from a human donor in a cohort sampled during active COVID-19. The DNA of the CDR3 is TGTGCCATCAGCCCGACGGGTTTCAATCAGCCCCAGCATTTT. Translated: CAISPTGFNQPQHF.